Listed below are T cell receptor beta chains from one sample, sequenced in a study of technical replicates of blood from a few donors. Here immunoSEQ multiplex PCR was the method, and the copy in TCRdb shows in-frame clones only, minus some. The table includes about 12,000 clones, about 95% detected once. The sequenced sample was PBMCs. Receptor source: a human donor in good health. CDR3s include the opening cysteine and the closing phenylalanine or tryptophan. The size field is filled for only some rows; it gives once, few, many or a size class.

j_call clone_size v_call cdr3_aa
TRBJ2-5 . TRBV5-1 CASSSQGQETQYF
TRBJ2-5 . TRBV18 CASSLVAGQQETQYF
TRBJ2-7 . TRBV11-2 CASSLYSYNTGLAGDEQYF
TRBJ2-1 . TRBV5-4 CASSLWRSGYNEQFF
TRBJ2-1 once TRBV7-9 CASSTSGLAGGQYNEQFF
TRBJ2-2 . TRBV6-5 CASSWSTSGQSELFF
TRBJ2-2 . TRBV4-2 CASSSGGPGTGELFF
TRBJ2-3 . TRBV7-3 CASSSGLAGSGTDTQYF
TRBJ1-2 . TRBV29-1 CSVAGGPGQGAWGYTF
TRBJ2-7 . TRBV5-1 CASSLEGLVSPEQYF
TRBJ1-5 . TRBV6-6 CASSRSGGLSNQPQHF
TRBJ1-4 . TRBV9 CASSVGTGANNEKLFF
TRBJ2-7 . TRBV18 CASSTTGLAGAYEQYF
TRBJ2-3 . TRBV19 CASSPPLGQGGTDTQYF